A single sample is the source of the 21 T cell receptor beta chains below, sequenced in a study of T cells in Graves' hyperthyroidism and ophthalmopathy. The source material, RNA transcripts, was used to amplify TCR beta CDR3 regions. A first-round RT-PCR of the TCR CDR3 used the HTBI primer set. Via MiXCR, TCRdb re-called the multiplex PCR reads, giving one row per CDR3 protein. The table lists approximately 420,000 distinct CDR3 sequences, 15% of them singletons. Sequencing used blood. The receptor set was obtained from a young woman with Graves' hyperthyroidism.

This clonotype appeared many times. The chain is built from TRBV20-1 and TRBJ2-5; the match to TRBD1 covers 8 bases. The V and J ends lost 2 bases and 2 bases, in that order; junction bases with no gene match: 7. The CDR3 extends over 15 amino acids. CDR1 is DFQATT, CDR2 SNEGSKA, per germline (reference sequence). Written as DNA, the CDR3 is TGCAGTGCTAGACTTGGCAGGGGGCTTCAAGAGACCCAGTACTTC. It codes for CSARLGRGLQETQYF.

This clonotype was picked up a small number of times. The chain combines TRBV5-1 with TRBJ2-5; D not certain. V was cut by 0 bases and J by 3 bases, with 9 bases left in between. The CDR3 consists of 14 residues. CDR1 and CDR2 from the germline V gene are SGHRS and YFSETQ. The CDR3 DNA reads as TGCGCCAGCAGCTTGGGATGGATAGAAGAGACCCAGTACTTC. This translates into CASSLGWIEETQYF.

This clonotype has a count of ten or more. The chain recombines TRBV20-1 with TRBJ2-7; TRBD2 matches 9 bases. The CDR3 length is 14 residues. Trimming at V came to 5 bases and at J to 3 bases, leaving 8 bases not matched to a gene. Germline V gives CDR1 DFQATT, CDR2 SNEGSKA (reference sequence). CDR3 region: CSAGSPTSGYEQYF. CDR3 DNA: TGCAGTGCTGGTAGCCCGACTAGCGGCTACGAGCAGTACTTC.

This clonotype was observed at least ten times. The chain is built from TRBV6-1 and TRBJ2-7; no definite D call. This CDR3 has 14 residues. Germline lookup yields CDR1 MNHNS and CDR2 SASEGT. Trimming removed 8 bases at V and 6 bases at J, with 20 bases between. As DNA, the CDR3 is TGTGCCAGCCTTAAAGAGTTGGTCGGTGCCGAGCAGTACTTC. This gives the protein CASLKELVGAEQYF.

In this sample, this clonotype turned up a few times. The CDR3 coding sequence is TGTGCCAGCACCCAGTCCCTGGGGTTCGGAAGGGCTTTCTTT. Its protein is CASTQSLGFGRAFF. This chain links TRBV6-2 or TRBV6-3 with TRBJ1-1; D gene uncertain. The CDR3 consists of 14 residues. Per the germline V gene, CDR1 is MNHEY and CDR2 is SVGEGT. V was trimmed by 7 bases and J by 11 bases, leaving 23 bases between them.

This clonotype was counted ten times or more. The chain is built from TRBV2 and TRBJ1-4; D not resolved. Germline lookup yields CDR1 SNHLY and CDR2 FYNNEI. The CDR3 consists of 14 residues. V was clipped by 7 bases and J by 4 bases, with 13 bases between them. This CDR3 is CASTMDGLNEKLFF. DNA for the CDR3: TGTGCCAGCACCATGGACGGACTTAATGAAAAACTGTTTTTT.

The rearrangement joins TRBV20-1 to TRBJ2-1, with 10 bases that match TRBD2. With V trimmed by 3 bases and J by 8 bases, 13 bases remained unmatched. Germline-derived CDR1 and CDR2 are DFQATT and SNEGSKA (reference sequence). There are 16 residues in the CDR3. CDR3 bases: TGCAGTGCTAGGGTCCTGCTAGCGGGAGAGCCCGATGAGCAGTTCTTC. This sequence encodes CSARVLLAGEPDEQFF.

The table lists this clonotype with many counts. This sequence joins TRBV7-9 and TRBJ2-1; 12 positions agree with TRBD2. Germline CDR1 is SEHNR and CDR2 is FQNEAQ (reference sequence). The CDR3 has 16 amino acids. Trimming removed 1 base from V and 8 bases from J; junction bases left unmatched: 6. CDR3 in DNA: TGTGCCAGCAGCTTAGGGCCTAGCGGGAGGGCCGATGAGCAGTTCTTC. Translation gives CASSLGPSGRADEQFF.

Many counts were recorded for this clonotype. The chain employs TRBV7-8 and TRBJ2-3; D ambiguous. The CDR3 totals 16 residues. Trimming left V 1 base short and J 0 bases short, with 11 bases between. In germline, CDR1 is SGHVS, CDR2 FQNEAQ. The CDR3 here is CASSLVGRTSTDTQYF. DNA of the CDR3: TGTGCCAGCAGCTTAGTTGGCCGAACTAGCACAGATACGCAGTATTTT.

Many counts were recorded for this clonotype. DNA of the CDR3: TGTGCCAGCAGCTTCACAGGGGTCGAGCAGTACTTC. This gives the protein CASSFTGVEQYF. The rearrangement uses TRBV11-2 and TRBJ2-7; 7 bases fit TRBD1. The CDR3 is 12 residues long. Germline V lookup: CDR1 SGHAT, CDR2 FQNNGV. After removal of 3 bases from V and 6 bases from J, the junction contained 2 bases not matched to a gene.

This clonotype was observed many times. V gene TRBV24-1 combines with J gene TRBJ2-5, with 7 positions matching TRBD1. V shed 3 bases, J shed 2 bases, and the junction held 8 bases outside the gene matches. The CDR3 is 16 amino acids. Germline V gene lookup returns CDR1 KGHDR and CDR2 SFDVKD. CDR3 nucleotides: TGTGCCACCAGTGATACCCGGGACAGCCGTCAAGAGACCCAGTACTTC. Residues: CATSDTRDSRQETQYF.

This clonotype has only a few counts. The chain couples TRBV20-1 to TRBJ2-2, with TRBD2 matching 8 bases. The germline V gene has CDR1 DFQATT and CDR2 SNEGSKA (reference sequence). J lost 6 bases, V lost 3 bases, and 9 bases had no gene match. This CDR3 is built from 15 residues. In DNA, the CDR3 is TGCAGTGCTAGGAACCCAGCGGGAGATCCCGGGGAGCTGTTTTTT. Amino acids: CSARNPAGDPGELFF.

This chain links TRBV6-1 with TRBJ2-3; TRBD1 is a possible D gene (5 bases). This CDR3 is 13 amino acids long. Germline V lookup: CDR1 MNHNS, CDR2 SASEGT. With 6 bases removed from V and 7 bases from J, the gap between germline ends came to 14 bases. The CDR3 sequence is CASSPSGAYTQYF. The CDR3, as DNA: TGTGCCAGCAGCCCGAGTGGGGCTTATACGCAGTATTTT.

This clonotype was detected ten times or more. The gene calls are TRBV20-1 and TRBJ2-7, with 7 bases matching TRBD1. Germline V lookup: CDR1 DFQATT, CDR2 SNEGSKA (reference sequence). Germline trimming cut 1 base from V and 4 bases from J; bases unmatched to any gene: 10. The CDR3 covers 15 residues. This chain's CDR3 is CSARVPGQQLYEQYF. For the CDR3, the DNA is TGCAGTGCTAGAGTTCCGGGACAGCAACTATACGAGCAGTACTTC.

Ten or more counts support this clonotype. This sequence joins TRBV12-3 or TRBV12-4 and TRBJ1-2, with D perhaps TRBD1 (5 bases). Trimming removed 6 bases at V and 1 base at J, with 9 bases between. The CDR3 loop spans 13 amino acids. This CDR3 is CASSTTVNYGYTF. CDR3 in DNA: TGTGCCAGCAGCACGACAGTTAACTATGGCTACACCTTC.

This clonotype has at least ten counts. V gene TRBV28 combines with J gene TRBJ2-5, with 10 bases identical to TRBD1. The V gene end was trimmed by 3 bases and the J gene end by 4 bases; junction bases not matched to a gene: 5. Germline V gene lookup returns CDR1 MDHEN and CDR2 SYDVKM. This CDR3 comprises 15 residues. Here the CDR3 reads CASSFGQGGTETQYF. The CDR3 DNA reads TGTGCCAGCAGTTTCGGACAGGGGGGGACAGAGACCCAGTACTTC.

This clonotype was found many times. This chain uses TRBV7-2 with TRBJ1-2; possible D gene TRBD1, 6 bases. Germline V CDR1 and CDR2: SGHTA, FQGNSA. V lost 5 bases and J 6 bases, leaving 10 bases between the germline ends. The CDR3 loop spans 12 amino acids. The CDR3 reads CASSGRQDGYTF. The DNA for the CDR3 is TGTGCCAGCAGCGGCAGACAGGATGGCTACACCTTC.

This clonotype was counted a few times. The chain is built from TRBV29-1 and TRBJ2-7; 9 bases are shared with TRBD2. Trimming at V came to 5 bases and at J to 3 bases, leaving 14 bases not matched to a gene. The CDR3 extends over 16 amino acids. Germline V gene sequence: CDR1 SQVTM, CDR2 ANQGSEA. The CDR3 nucleotides read TGCAGCGTTAGGGGGAAATCTAGCGGGACGATCTACGAGCAGTACTTC. It encodes CSVRGKSSGTIYEQYF.

The sample holds many counts of this clonotype. The chain combines TRBV24-1 with TRBJ2-1; TRBD2 might be the D (5 bases). CDR1 KGHDR and CDR2 SFDVKD come from the germline V gene. The CDR3 sequence is 13 residues long. V lost 4 bases, J lost 4 bases, and 7 bases lay in between. The CDR3, as DNA: TGTGCCACCAGTGACGGGATTTACAATGAGCAGTTCTTC. Translation gives CATSDGIYNEQFF.

As to this clonotype: This may be a read error: a much more frequent sequence differs by one nucleotide. The rearrangement links TRBV7-9 to TRBJ2-3; 7 bases map to TRBD1. With 5 bases clipped from V and 1 base from J, the junction kept 3 bases outside the gene matches. Germline assignment: CDR1 SEHNR and CDR2 FQNEAQ (reference sequence). The CDR3 spans 14 residues. The CDR3 DNA follows: TGTGCCAGCAGCCTGGGACAGCGCACAGATACGCAGTATTTT. It codes for CASSLGQRTDTQYF.

There are a few counts of this clonotype. V and J are TRBV7-9 and TRBJ2-1, with a tentative D call TRBD2 (6 bases). CDR3 length equals 15 residues. The V gene lost 5 bases and the J gene lost 4 bases, with 15 bases spanning the gap. Germline V gene data show CDR1 as SEHNR and CDR2 as FQNEAQ (reference sequence). Here the CDR3 reads CASSIGRTSYNEQFF. CDR3 DNA sequence: TGTGCCAGCAGCATCGGGAGAACCTCATACAATGAGCAGTTCTTC.